Listed below are T cell receptor beta chains from one sample, sequenced in a study of cytomegalovirus exposure and HLA in healthy donors. Produced via immunoSEQ multiplex PCR; TCRdb's table is partial and in-frame only. The sample contains around 150,000 clones, roughly 66% of which appear only once. The material sequenced was PBMCs. The receptors come from a woman aged 60 to 75 in good health and CMV-seronegative. CDR3s include the opening cysteine and the closing phenylalanine or tryptophan. The D gene is left open where the match is weak. Not all rows give a size; the values are once, few, many and, for expanded clones, a class.

v_call	d_call	clone_size	j_call	cdr3_length	cdr3_aa	cdr3_nt
TRBV9	.	.	TRBJ2-2	14	CASSARLNTGELFF	TGTGCCAGCAGCGCCAGACTAAACACCGGGGAGCTGTTTTTT
TRBV6-5	.	.	TRBJ2-5	15	CASRINSGAGETQYF	TGTGCCAGCAGGATTAACAGTGGGGCAGGGGAGACCCAGTACTTC
TRBV28	TRBD1	.	TRBJ2-7	17	CASSFATGTGGPYEQYF	TGTGCCAGCAGTTTTGCCACCGGGACAGGGGGCCCGTACGAGCAGTACTTC
TRBV6-7	.	few	TRBJ2-2	14	CASGGRGRTGELFF	TGTGCCAGCGGAGGCAGGGGAAGGACCGGGGAGCTGTTTTTT
TRBV18	TRBD1	.	TRBJ1-2	14	CASSPGQGARGYTF	TGTGCCAGCTCACCGGGACAGGGGGCGCGGGGCTACACCTTC
TRBV4-2	TRBD1	few	TRBJ1-1	14	CASSQVQQGAEAFF	TGTGCCAGCAGCCAAGTCCAACAGGGGGCTGAAGCTTTCTTT
TRBV5-1	TRBD2	.	TRBJ2-3	15	CASSLGGLEADTQYF	TGCGCCAGCAGCTTGGGGGGACTAGAGGCAGATACGCAGTATTTT
TRBV6-6	.	.	TRBJ1-1	15	CASSSRAGKSTEAFF	TGTGCCAGCAGTTCCCGGGCAGGGAAATCCACTGAAGCTTTCTTT
TRBV10-3	TRBD1	.	TRBJ1-2	16	CAISARTGERWNGYTF	TGTGCCATCAGTGCGCGGACAGGGGAACGGTGGAATGGCTACACCTTC
TRBV29-1	TRBD2	.	TRBJ2-3	16	CSVDGLAGGSTDTQYF	TGCAGCGTTGATGGGCTAGCGGGGGGCAGCACAGATACGCAGTATTTT
TRBV5-6	.	.	TRBJ2-4	13	CASSLDRGNIQYF	TGTGCCAGCAGCTTGGATCGGGGAAACATTCAGTACTTC
TRBV9	TRBD2	.	TRBJ2-1	16	CASSVARTSGNNEQFF	TGTGCCAGCAGCGTAGCTCGGACTAGCGGAAACAATGAGCAGTTCTTC